The table lists the clone carrying this T cell receptor beta chain with many counts. What it recognizes is unknown. As for time point: pre-sensitization, week 0. As for treatment: therapeutic diphenylcyclopropenone sensitization with weekly scalp DPC. The starting material, unfractionated whole blood, was used for total RNA extraction. TCRdb itself ran the RACE reads through MiXCR, one entry per CDR3 protein. The profile shows approximately 52,000 distinct CDR3 sequences, approximately 9.5% of them singletons. The sample comes from a study of human T cells and chemical hapten exposure. Study background: Patients were mainly female, each with alopecia areata, totalis or universalis. Small differences in pooled library volume mainly drove the variation in TCR yields per sample. Points from the study as a whole: As patch test score rose, PT1 expanded TCR counts tended to rise as well.

The sequenced sample was whole blood, obtained in connection with sensitization to the hapten diphenylcyclopropenone (DPC). This clonotype was obtained from a woman younger than 45 with alopecia areata. Some clones in this sample may be carry-over from other donors' samples.

The CDR3 here is CASSSLLGTSGNTIYF. The CDR3, as DNA: TGTGCCAGCAGTAGTCTCCTTGGGACATCTGGAAACACCATATATTTT. The genes are TRBV28 and TRBJ1-3, with D possibly being TRBD1 (6 bases). This CDR3 has 16 amino acids. Trimming shortened V by 5 bases and J by 1 base, and 15 bases separated the two germline ends. The V gene's germline CDR1 is MDHEN and CDR2 SYDVKM.